The 14 T cell receptor beta chains listed next were all sequenced from one sample in a study of blood T cell repertoires in COVID-19. Using immunoSEQ multiplex PCR, the repertoire was profiled, and TCRdb retains in-frame clones only, with some absent. The table has 400,000 or so clones, around nine tenths seen once. The sample comprised peripheral blood. The receptors shown here come from a man younger than 35 with COVID-19, enrolled during active disease.

The chain combines TRBV5-4 with TRBJ2-1; perhaps TRBD2 as D (5 bases). CDR1 and CDR2 from the germline V gene are SGHNT and YYREEE (reference sequence). This CDR3 comprises 15 residues. Deletions cut 3 bases from V and 6 bases from J, with 16 bases between. CDR3 sequence: CASSSPLAKSNEQFF. CDR3 nucleotide sequence: TGTGCCAGCAGCTCCCCGTTAGCGAAATCCAATGAGCAGTTCTTC.

This sequence joins TRBV5-1 and TRBJ2-2; 11 bases line up with TRBD1. J lost 6 bases, V lost 4 bases, and 8 bases had no gene match. Germline loops: CDR1 SGHRS, CDR2 YFSETQ. The CDR3 extends over 16 amino acids. CDR3 region: CASSTPDRGQSGELFF. In nucleotides, the CDR3 is TGCGCCAGCAGCACCCCGGACAGGGGGCAATCCGGGGAGCTGTTTTTT.

This chain uses TRBV7-6 with TRBJ2-3; 7 positions match TRBD2. The V segment lost 3 bases and the J segment 0 bases; nucleotides outside the gene matches: 0. The length of the CDR3 is 14 residues. Germline V gene lookup returns CDR1 SGHVS and CDR2 FNYEAQ. The chain's CDR3 is CASSFSGSTDTQYF. CDR3 nucleotide sequence: TGTGCCAGCAGCTTTAGCGGGAGCACAGATACGCAGTATTTT.

The V and J genes are TRBV2 and TRBJ2-7, with 9 bases lining up with TRBD2. The CDR3 covers 17 residues. The germline V gene has CDR1 SNHLY and CDR2 FYNNEI. The V segment lost 8 bases and the J segment 2 bases; nucleotides outside the gene matches: 16. For the CDR3, the DNA is TGTGCCAGCCGGGCGGGAGGGCCGCCATCAATTCCCTACGAGCAGTACTTC. Its protein product is CASRAGGPPSIPYEQYF.

The gene calls are TRBV2 and TRBJ2-3, with 7 bases matching TRBD1. The V and J ends lost 3 bases and 2 bases, in that order; junction bases with no gene match: 5. The CDR3 has 15 residues. Looked up from germline, CDR1 is SNHLY and CDR2 is FYNNEI. Written as DNA, the CDR3 is TGTGCCAGCAGTGAGATGGGACAGAACACAGATACGCAGTATTTT. Translation gives CASSEMGQNTDTQYF.

In this sample, this clone turned up a few times. This chain uses TRBV6-5 with TRBJ1-5; 7 positions agree with TRBD1. CDR1 is MNHEY and CDR2 is SVGAGI in the germline V gene. The ends lost 4 bases at V and 6 bases at J; junction bases unmatched: 9. The CDR3 sequence is 15 residues long. The CDR3 region is CASSSDRVRFQPQHF. For the CDR3, the DNA is TGTGCCAGCAGTTCCGACAGGGTAAGATTTCAGCCCCAGCATTTT.

This sequence joins TRBV7-9 and TRBJ2-1; D possibly corresponds to TRBD1 (6 bases). Germline assignment: CDR1 SEHNR and CDR2 FQNEAQ (reference sequence). This CDR3 region has 13 residues. V was shortened by 1 base and J by 6 bases, with 7 bases between the two germline ends. The DNA of the CDR3 is TGTGCCAGCAGCTTAGAACAGGGCAATGAGCAGTTCTTC. Protein product: CASSLEQGNEQFF. Using reference TRBV7-9 and TRBJ2-1 for the parts outside the CDR3, the full variable domain is DTGVSQNPRHKITKRGQNVTFRCDPISEHNRLYWYRQTLGQGPEFLTYFQNEAQLEKSRLLSDRFSAERPKGSFSTLEIQRTEQGDSAMYLCASSLEQGNEQFFGPGTRLTVL.

There are a few counts of this clone. The chain links TRBV5-6 to TRBJ2-2; D is perhaps TRBD2 (6 bases). Germline CDR1 and CDR2: SGHDT and YYEEEE. Deletions cut 0 bases from V and 4 bases from J, with 13 bases between. The CDR3 has 16 residues. Written as DNA, the CDR3 is TGTGCCAGCAGCTTGGGAGCCGGGGGTTCCACCGGGGAGCTGTTTTTT. Translating gives CASSLGAGGSTGELFF. The full variable domain, with the rest looked up from reference TRBV5-6 and TRBJ2-2, is DAGVTQSPTHLIKTRGQQVTLRCSPKSGHDTVSWYQQALGQGPQFIFQYYEEEERQRGNFPDRFSGHQFPNYSSELNVNALLLGDSALYLCASSLGAGGSTGELFFGEGSRLTVL.

The J gene is TRBJ1-1, the V gene TRBV2; D is ambiguous. V lost 1 base, J lost 3 bases, and 9 bases lay in between. Germline V gives CDR1 SNHLY, CDR2 FYNNEI. This CDR3 region has 14 residues. The CDR3 sequence: CASSEVGRDTEAFF. In DNA, the CDR3 is TGTGCCAGCAGTGAAGTAGGGAGGGACACTGAAGCTTTCTTT. Complete variable domain (other parts from reference TRBV2 and TRBJ1-1): EPEVTQTPSHQVTQMGQEVILRCVPISNHLYFYWYRQILGQKVEFLVSFYNNEISEKSEIFDDQFSVERPDGSNFTLKIRSTKLEDSAMYFCASSEVGRDTEAFFGQGTRLTVV.

V usage is TRBV18 and J usage is TRBJ2-1, with 11 nucleotides matching TRBD2. The CDR3 is 15 amino acids. Germline V CDR1 and CDR2: KGHSH, LQKENI. The V and J ends lost 2 bases and 9 bases, in that order; junction bases with no gene match: 6. The CDR3 loop is CASSPGLAGGSEQFF. CDR3 DNA sequence: TGTGCCAGCTCACCAGGGCTAGCGGGGGGAAGTGAGCAGTTCTTC.

In the case of this clone: A junction boundary mismatches the germline segment, possibly from a read error. V usage is TRBV27 and J usage is TRBJ2-2, with D maybe TRBD2 (6 bases). This CDR3 is built from 12 residues. The germline CDR1 and CDR2 sequences are MNHEY and SMNVEV (reference sequence). In DNA, the CDR3 is TGTGCCAGCAGACCCTACACCGGGGGGCTGTTTTTT. It codes for CASRPYTGGLFF.

This clone has just one count. CDR3 in amino acids: CASGLRGGKDTQYF. The CDR3 coding sequence is TGTGCTAGTGGTTTACGCGGGGGTAAAGATACGCAGTATTTT. This sequence joins TRBV12-5 and TRBJ2-3; 7 nucleotides agree with TRBD2. Unmatched junction bases numbered 5, after V lost 3 bases and J lost 5 bases. CDR1 is LGHNT, CDR2 FRNRAP, per germline. The CDR3 is 14 residues long.

This chain connects TRBV2 to TRBJ1-1; maybe TRBD1 (5 bases). Looked up from germline, CDR1 is SNHLY and CDR2 is FYNNEI. This CDR3 region has 14 residues. Between the trimmed V and J ends, which lost 7 bases and 2 bases, there was a span of 14 bases. The DNA of the CDR3 is TGTGCCAGCACTGCCTCCGGACAAAACACTGAAGCTTTCTTT. Protein sequence: CASTASGQNTEAFF.

This clone was detected only once. The rearrangement links TRBV3-1 (or the pseudogene TRBV3-2) to TRBJ2-1; D is undetermined. CDR1 is LGHDT and CDR2 is YNNKEL in the germline V gene (reference sequence). Trimming shortened V by 4 bases and J by 5 bases, and 12 bases separated the two germline ends. CDR3 length: 14 amino acids. The CDR3 bases are TGTGCCAGCAGCCGTTTAGGAGTAAACAATGAGCAGTTCTTC. It translates to CASSRLGVNNEQFF.